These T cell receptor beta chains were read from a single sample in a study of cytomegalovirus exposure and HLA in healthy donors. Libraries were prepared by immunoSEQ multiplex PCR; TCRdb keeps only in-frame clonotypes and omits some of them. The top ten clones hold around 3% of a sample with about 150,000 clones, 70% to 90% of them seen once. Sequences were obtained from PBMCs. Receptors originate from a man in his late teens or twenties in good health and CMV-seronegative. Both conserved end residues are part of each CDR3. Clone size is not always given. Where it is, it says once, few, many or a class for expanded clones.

CASSTSGQANEKLFF . TRBJ1-4 TRBV6-6
CASSLTGSGNTIYF . TRBJ1-3 TRBV5-1
CASSLWGGSGDTQYF . TRBJ2-3 TRBV13
CASSNGTGAWWEAFF . TRBJ1-1 TRBV19
CASSQEGQGSYGYTF . TRBJ1-2 TRBV4-3
CSVAGQTTYEQYF . TRBJ2-7 TRBV29-1
CASSQGGYEQYF . TRBJ2-7 TRBV28
CASSLGSGGVSTEAFF . TRBJ1-1 TRBV5-1
CASSPDRVGRHYGYTF . TRBJ1-2 TRBV7-9
CASSRDYSTDTQYF . TRBJ2-3 TRBV5-4
CASSPSLGVDQPQHF . TRBJ1-5 TRBV28
CASSPLWSAGYHEQFF once TRBJ2-1 TRBV7-8
CSVEEDRAGETQYF . TRBJ2-5 TRBV29-1
CASSLTDQWGTEAFF few TRBJ1-1 TRBV11-2
CASSLYNRGQGGYTF . TRBJ1-2 TRBV28
CASKSLGQGAIEAFF . TRBJ1-1 TRBV19
CASSPRGGTYNEQFF . TRBJ2-1 TRBV9
CASLAGPDEQYF . TRBJ2-7 TRBV28
CASSLDAGPREQYF . TRBJ2-7 TRBV5-4
CASSTQGQTYNEQFF once TRBJ2-1 TRBV9
CASSLSRGEQYF . TRBJ2-7 TRBV28
CASTRTSSTDTQYF . TRBJ2-3 TRBV5-1
CASSEYQGVETQYF few TRBJ2-5 TRBV25-1
CASRGQGRLQETQYF . TRBJ2-5 TRBV6-5
CASSRFQMNTEAFF . TRBJ1-1 TRBV7-6
CASSSSVVIGYTF . TRBJ1-2 TRBV19